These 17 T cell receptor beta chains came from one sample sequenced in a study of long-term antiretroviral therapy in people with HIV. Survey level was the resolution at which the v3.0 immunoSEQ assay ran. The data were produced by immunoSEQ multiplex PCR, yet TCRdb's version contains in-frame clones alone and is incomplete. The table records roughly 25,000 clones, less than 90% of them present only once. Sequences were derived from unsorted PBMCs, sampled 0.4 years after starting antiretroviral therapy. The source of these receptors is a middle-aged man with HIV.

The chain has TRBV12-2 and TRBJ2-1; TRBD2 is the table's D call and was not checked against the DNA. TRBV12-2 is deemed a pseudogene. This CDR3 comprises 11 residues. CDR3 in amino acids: CASRGLNEQFF. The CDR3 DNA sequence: TGTGCAAGTCGCGGACTTAATGAGCAGTTCTTC.

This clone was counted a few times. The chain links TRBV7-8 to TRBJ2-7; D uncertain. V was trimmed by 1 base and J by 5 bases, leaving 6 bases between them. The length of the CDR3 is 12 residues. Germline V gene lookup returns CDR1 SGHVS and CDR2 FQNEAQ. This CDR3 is CASSLEDHEQYF. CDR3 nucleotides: TGTGCCAGCAGCTTAGAAGACCACGAGCAGTACTTC.

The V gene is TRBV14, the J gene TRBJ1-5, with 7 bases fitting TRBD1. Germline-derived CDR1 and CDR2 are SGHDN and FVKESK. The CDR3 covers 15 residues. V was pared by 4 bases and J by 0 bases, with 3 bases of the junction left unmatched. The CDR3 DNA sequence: TGTGCCAGCAGCCCCCCAGGGGGTAGCAATCAGCCCCAGCATTTT. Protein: CASSPPGGSNQPQHF.

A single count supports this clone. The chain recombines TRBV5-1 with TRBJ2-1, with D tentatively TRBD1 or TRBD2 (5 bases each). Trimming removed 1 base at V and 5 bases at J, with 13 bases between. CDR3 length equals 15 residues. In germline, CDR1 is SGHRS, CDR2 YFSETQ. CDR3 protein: CASSLPAGSNNEQFF. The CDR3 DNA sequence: TGCGCCAGCAGCTTGCCGGCAGGGAGCAACAATGAGCAGTTCTTC.

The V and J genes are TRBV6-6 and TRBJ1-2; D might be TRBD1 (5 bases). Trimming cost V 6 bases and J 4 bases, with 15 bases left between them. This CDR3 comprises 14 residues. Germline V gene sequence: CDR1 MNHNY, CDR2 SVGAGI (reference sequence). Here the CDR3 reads CASSPRQFSYGYTF. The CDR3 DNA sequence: TGTGCCAGCAGCCCCAGACAGTTTTCCTATGGCTACACCTTC.

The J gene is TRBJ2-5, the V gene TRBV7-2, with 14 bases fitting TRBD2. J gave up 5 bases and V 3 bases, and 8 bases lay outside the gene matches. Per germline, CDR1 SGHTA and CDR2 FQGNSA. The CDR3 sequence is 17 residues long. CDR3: CASSLTSGGAKKETQYF. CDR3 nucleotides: TGTGCCAGCAGCTTGACTAGCGGGGGGGCGAAGAAGGAGACCCAGTACTTC.

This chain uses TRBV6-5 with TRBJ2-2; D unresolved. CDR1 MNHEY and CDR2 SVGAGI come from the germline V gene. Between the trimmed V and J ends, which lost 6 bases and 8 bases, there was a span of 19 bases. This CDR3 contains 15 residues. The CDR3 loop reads CASRAVRARGGELFF. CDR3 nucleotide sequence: TGTGCCAGCAGGGCCGTTAGGGCGCGAGGAGGGGAGCTGTTTTTT.

The CDR3 here is CASSVMGGDHNEQFF. CDR3 DNA sequence: TGTGCCAGCAGTGTAATGGGCGGGGATCACAATGAGCAGTTCTTC. The J gene is TRBJ2-1, the V gene TRBV6-4, with D perhaps TRBD2 (6 bases). The CDR3 runs to 15 residues. Looked up from germline, CDR1 is MRHNA and CDR2 is SNTAGT. Trimming shortened V by 4 bases and J by 5 bases, and 15 bases separated the two germline ends.

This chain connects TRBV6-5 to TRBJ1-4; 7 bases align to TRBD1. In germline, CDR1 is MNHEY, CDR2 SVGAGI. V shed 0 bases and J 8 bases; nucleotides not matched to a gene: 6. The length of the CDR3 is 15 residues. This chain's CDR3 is CASSYSTGAGEKLFF. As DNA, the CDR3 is TGTGCCAGCAGTTACTCAACAGGGGCGGGGGAAAAACTGTTTTTT.

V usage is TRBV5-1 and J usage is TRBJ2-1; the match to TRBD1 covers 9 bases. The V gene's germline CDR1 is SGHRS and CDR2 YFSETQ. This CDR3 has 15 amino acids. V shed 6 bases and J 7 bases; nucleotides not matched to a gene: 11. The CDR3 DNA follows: TGCGCCAGCACCAGACCGGGACAGGGTGGAAATGAGCAGTTCTTC. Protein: CASTRPGQGGNEQFF.

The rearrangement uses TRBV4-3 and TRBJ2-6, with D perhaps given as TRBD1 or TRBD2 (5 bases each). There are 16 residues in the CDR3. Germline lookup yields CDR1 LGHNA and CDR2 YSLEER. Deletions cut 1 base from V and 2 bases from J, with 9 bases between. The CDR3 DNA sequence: TGCGCCAGCAGCCAAGCAAGGGGAGCTGGGGCCAACGTCCTGACTTTC. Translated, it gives CASSQARGAGANVLTF.

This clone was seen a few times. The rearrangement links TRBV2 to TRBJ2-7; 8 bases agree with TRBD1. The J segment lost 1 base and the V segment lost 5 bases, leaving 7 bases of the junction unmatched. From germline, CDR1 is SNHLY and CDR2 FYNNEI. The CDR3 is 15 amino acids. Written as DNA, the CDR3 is TGTGCCAGCAGTCGCGACAGGGGAGTTTCCTACGAGCAGTACTTC. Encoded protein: CASSRDRGVSYEQYF.

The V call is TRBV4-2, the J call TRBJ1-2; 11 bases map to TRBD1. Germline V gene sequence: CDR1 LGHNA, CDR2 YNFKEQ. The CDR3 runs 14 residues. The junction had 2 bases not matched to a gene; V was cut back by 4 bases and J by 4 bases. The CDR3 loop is CASSPGQGGYGYTF. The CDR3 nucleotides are TGTGCCAGCAGCCCGGGACAGGGGGGCTATGGCTACACCTTC.

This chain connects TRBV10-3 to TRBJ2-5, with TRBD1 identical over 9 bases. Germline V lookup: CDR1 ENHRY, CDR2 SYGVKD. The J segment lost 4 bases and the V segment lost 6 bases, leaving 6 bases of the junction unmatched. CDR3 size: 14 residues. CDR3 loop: CAISPGQGRETQYF. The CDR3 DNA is TGTGCCATCAGCCCGGGACAGGGAAGAGAGACCCAGTACTTC.

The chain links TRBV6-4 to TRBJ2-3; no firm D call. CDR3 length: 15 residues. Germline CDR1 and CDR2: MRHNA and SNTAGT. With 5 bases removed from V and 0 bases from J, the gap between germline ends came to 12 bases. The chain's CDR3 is CASSQDGASTDTQYF. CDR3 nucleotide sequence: TGTGCCAGCAGTCAGGACGGAGCTAGCACAGATACGCAGTATTTT.

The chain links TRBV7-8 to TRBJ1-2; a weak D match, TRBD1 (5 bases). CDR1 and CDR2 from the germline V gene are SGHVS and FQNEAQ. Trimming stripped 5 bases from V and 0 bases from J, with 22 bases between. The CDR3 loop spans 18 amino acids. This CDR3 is CASSPRVAGTLANYGYTF. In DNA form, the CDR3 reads TGTGCCAGCAGCCCGAGGGTGGCAGGGACCTTAGCTAACTATGGCTACACCTTC.

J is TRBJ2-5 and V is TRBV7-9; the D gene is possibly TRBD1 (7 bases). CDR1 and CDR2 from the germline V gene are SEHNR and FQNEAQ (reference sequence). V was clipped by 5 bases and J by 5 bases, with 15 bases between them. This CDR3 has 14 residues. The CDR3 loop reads CASSPGGGHETQYF. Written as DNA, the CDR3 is TGTGCCAGCAGCCCAGGAGGGGGCCACGAGACCCAGTACTTC.